This record concerns one TCR beta chain sequence. Its antigen is still unknown. TCRbeta library construction was performed incorporating unique molecular identifiers. TCRdb used MiXCR to reprocess the PCR reads, holding one entry per CDR3 protein. This sample has around 800,000 distinct CDR3 sequences, with 16% found just once. This sample is drawn from a study of T-cell reconstitution after alpha-beta-depleted transplantation in children. There are 13 residues in the CDR3. In germline, CDR1 is MNHEY, CDR2 SMNVEV (reference sequence). The V gene lost 8 bases and the J gene lost 3 bases, with 14 bases spanning the gap. Study observations and caveats: It was reported that alpha-beta T cells came from several hundred expanded graft clones (about two months after transplant). The main origin of T-cell counts and diversity one year after transplant was newly produced T cells. Several patients had high TCRbeta diversity at day 60; it came from surviving recipient T cells and thymic progenitors.

The rearrangement links TRBV27 to TRBJ2-7; no definite D call. The source of this sequence is a male patient between 5 and 17 years old who had a stem cell transplant for acute lymphoblastic leukemia, so the T cells may come from the graft donor. Source: PBMCs, mostly from graft donor cells, taken 360 days after TCRalphabeta/CD19-depleted stem cell transplant. CDR3 sequence (DNA): TGTGCCAGCGCCCCCCAGGAGTACTACGAGCAGTACTTC. Amino acid sequence: CASAPQEYYEQYF.